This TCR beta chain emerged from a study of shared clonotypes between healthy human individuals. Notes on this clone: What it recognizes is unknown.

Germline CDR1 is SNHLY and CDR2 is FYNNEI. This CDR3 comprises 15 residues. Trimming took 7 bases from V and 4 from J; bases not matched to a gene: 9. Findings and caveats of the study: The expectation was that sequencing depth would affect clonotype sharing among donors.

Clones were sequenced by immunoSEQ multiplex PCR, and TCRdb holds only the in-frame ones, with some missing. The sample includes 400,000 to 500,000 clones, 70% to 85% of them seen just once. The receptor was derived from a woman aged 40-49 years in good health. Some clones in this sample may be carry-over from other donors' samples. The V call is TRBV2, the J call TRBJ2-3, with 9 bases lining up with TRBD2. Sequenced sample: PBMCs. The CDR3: CASKVDSGSADTQYF. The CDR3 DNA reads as TGTGCCAGCAAGGTGGATAGCGGGAGCGCAGATACGCAGTATTTT.